The entry below gives a single TCR beta chain sequence along with its context. Its antigen specificity is not known. The input lacks base qualities; no much larger clone sits a single base away. Sequencing instrument: Illumina HiSeq 1500. TCRdb trimmed the raw reads at Q25, called clones with MiXCR and kept productive beta chains. Every distinct CDR3 protein forms one entry, paired with its most common genes and DNA. The sample table shows a few hundred thousand distinct CDR3 sequences, and roughly 13% are seen once. Of the sample, 7% to 9.5% falls within the top ten clones. This entry belongs to a study of T cell repertoires in cytomegalovirus infection (dated 2019 in TCRdb). Study-wide context: Donor HLA type was relevant to the analysis, as public TCR beta signatures indicated carriage of CMV infection together with the matching HLA type. Overall study results and their limits: In both this cohort and an independent cohort of under 450 donors, the cumulative frequency of public TCR beta family members distinguished carriers of CMV infection plus the relevant HLA type. The ex vivo response was dominated by HLA-C-restricted CMV-specific TCR beta clonotypes, and the single most frequent clonotype in two of eight donors was supplied by these HLA-C-restricted clonotypes.

Measured from the cysteine to the phenylalanine, the CDR3 is 14 residues long. The entry retains the CDR3 DNA only, 42 bases that are in frame from base 1. From the germline V gene, CDR1 is SGHTA and CDR2 is FQGTGA. The V and J ends are trimmed by 3 bases and 9 bases, leaving 15 bases between them. The V and J segments used are TRBV7-3 and TRBJ2-1, and possibly TRBD2, on 6 matching bases. The receptor comes from a human donor in good health (CMV status not recorded). Some clones in this sample may be carry-over from other donors' samples. Sample: PBMCs. DNA sequence: TGTGCCAGCAGCTTGACGGGAGTAGGTAGTGAGCAGTTCTTC. Its translation reads: CASSLTGVGSEQFF.